Below are 22 T cell receptor beta chains sequenced from a single sample in a study of blood T cell repertoires in COVID-19. TCRdb keeps only in-frame clones here, not all; method: immunoSEQ multiplex PCR. In the table there are more than 200,000 clones, about 90% of which are singletons. Sequencing was carried out using PBMCs or T cells enriched from blood (not recorded which). Every receptor here comes from a man in his thirties or forties who had recovered from COVID-19.

This chain uses TRBV7-2 with TRBJ2-5; D gene ambiguous. V lost 1 base and J 5 bases, leaving 8 bases between the germline ends. Germline CDR1 reads SGHTA; CDR2 reads FQGNSA. The CDR3 runs 13 residues. CDR3 DNA: TGTGCCAGCAGCTTAGTTGCAGTGGAGACCCAGTACTTC. Protein product: CASSLVAVETQYF.

This sequence joins TRBV7-9 and TRBJ2-7, with D possibly TRBD1 on 6 matching bases. Trimming cost V 1 base and J 3 bases, with 13 bases left between them. Per germline, CDR1 SEHNR and CDR2 FQNEAQ (reference sequence). The CDR3 is 15 amino acids. The CDR3 DNA reads TGTGCCAGCAGCTTAGGAGGGACACCCATCTACGAGCAGTACTTC. It translates to CASSLGGTPIYEQYF.

The chain combines TRBV30 with TRBJ2-1; 10 positions match TRBD2. Germline CDR1 and CDR2: GTSNPN and SVGIG (reference sequence). V was pared by 4 bases and J by 11 bases, with 11 bases of the junction left unmatched. The length of the CDR3 is 14 residues. The chain's CDR3 is CAWTLVTSGSKQFF. The CDR3, as DNA: TGTGCCTGGACCCTCGTGACTAGCGGGTCCAAGCAGTTCTTC.

The CDR3 reads CASAGQGLNQETQYF. The CDR3 DNA follows: TGTGCCAGCGCCGGGCAGGGGTTGAACCAAGAGACCCAGTACTTC. The chain couples TRBV2 to TRBJ2-5; weak D call: TRBD1 (6 bases). The V end was cut by 8 bases, the J end by 0 bases, with 16 bases between. This CDR3 is 15 amino acids long. In germline, CDR1 is SNHLY, CDR2 FYNNEI.

This chain uses TRBV5-1 with TRBJ2-7; possibly TRBD1 for D (6 bases). Germline CDR1 SGHRS, CDR2 YFSETQ. The CDR3 totals 14 residues. Trimming removed 0 bases from V and 6 bases from J, with 13 bases in between. The CDR3 nucleotides are TGCGCCAGCAGCTTGGCAGGGACACCCCTCGAGCAGTACTTC. Translated, it gives CASSLAGTPLEQYF. The full variable domain, with the rest looked up from reference TRBV5-1 and TRBJ2-7, is KAGVTQTPRYLIKTRGQQVTLSCSPISGHRSVSWYQQTPGQGLQFLFEYFSETQRNKGNFPGRFSGRQFSNSRSEMNVSTLELGDSALYLCASSLAGTPLEQYFGPGTRLTVT.

V is TRBV7-2 and J is TRBJ2-7; D possibly corresponds to TRBD2 (5 bases). Trimming left V 5 bases short and J 4 bases short, with 15 bases between. The CDR3 runs 14 residues. Germline values: CDR1 SGHTA, CDR2 FQGNSA. The CDR3 DNA sequence: TGTGCCAGCAGCCCTCAAAGGCTAGCTTACGAGCAGTACTTC. Its translation is CASSPQRLAYEQYF.

This clone was recorded only once. This chain connects TRBV19 to TRBJ2-2; 10 nucleotides align to TRBD1. CDR3 length equals 15 residues. Germline assignment: CDR1 LNHDA and CDR2 SQIVND (reference sequence). With V trimmed by 7 bases and J by 8 bases, 10 bases remained unmatched. The CDR3 coding sequence is TGTGCCAGTACCCTATCGGGGACAGGGGTTGGGGAGCTGTTTTTT. Translated: CASTLSGTGVGELFF. Filled out from reference TRBV19 and TRBJ2-2, the complete variable domain reads DGGITQSPKYLFRKEGQNVTLSCEQNLNHDAMYWYRQDPGQGLRLIYYSQIVNDFQKGDIAEGYSVSREKKESFPLTVTSAQKNPTAFYLCASTLSGTGVGELFFGEGSRLTVL.

The V gene is TRBV11-2, the J gene TRBJ2-3; the match to TRBD1 covers 8 bases. Trimming at V came to 5 bases and at J to 4 bases, leaving 11 bases not matched to a gene. The V gene's germline CDR1 is SGHAT and CDR2 FQNNGV. The CDR3 covers 16 residues. CDR3 amino acids: CASSTNDRGGADTQYF. The CDR3 DNA sequence: TGTGCCAGCAGCACGAATGACAGGGGAGGCGCAGATACGCAGTATTTT.

The rearrangement joins TRBV19 to TRBJ2-5, with TRBD2 identical over 8 bases. Germline-derived CDR1 and CDR2 are LNHDA and SQIVND (reference sequence). V was clipped by 4 bases and J by 4 bases; unmatched bases: 11. The CDR3 totals 16 residues. CDR3 DNA sequence: TGTGCCAGTAGTACCCTCGGGCGGGAGGTTTCAGAGACCCAGTACTTC. This gives the protein CASSTLGREVSETQYF. Full variable domain (rest looked up from reference TRBV19 and TRBJ2-5): DGGITQSPKYLFRKEGQNVTLSCEQNLNHDAMYWYRQDPGQGLRLIYYSQIVNDFQKGDIAEGYSVSREKKESFPLTVTSAQKNPTAFYLCASSTLGREVSETQYFGPGTRLLVL.

V and J are TRBV4-1 and TRBJ2-1; 9 bases are shared with TRBD1. There are 13 residues in the CDR3. CDR1 is MGHRA and CDR2 is YSYEKL in the germline V gene. V lost 5 bases, J lost 9 bases, and 5 bases stayed unmatched. The CDR3 DNA reads TGCGCCAGCAGCTGGACAGGGGAGACTGAGCAGTTCTTC. Protein sequence: CASSWTGETEQFF.

The chain has TRBV7-2 and TRBJ2-7, with D unresolved. This CDR3 contains 14 residues. The V end was cut by 5 bases, the J end by 1 base, with 12 bases between. Germline CDR1 SGHTA, CDR2 FQGNSA. As DNA, the CDR3 is TGTGCCAGCAGCGCCTCCTTAGAGTCCTACGAGCAGTACTTC. This encodes CASSASLESYEQYF.

The rearrangement joins TRBV19 to TRBJ1-1; D remains ambiguous. CDR3 length: 15 residues. Looked up from germline, CDR1 is LNHDA and CDR2 is SQIVND (reference sequence). The V end lost 2 bases, the J end lost 6 bases, and 16 bases lay between the germline ends. The CDR3 bases are TGTGCCAGTAGTATATACGCAGGCCCTAAGGCTGAAGCTTTCTTT. It encodes CASSIYAGPKAEAFF.

CDR3: CATSDATGTDTQYF. The CDR3 coding sequence is TGTGCCACCAGTGACGCGACAGGGACAGATACGCAGTATTTT. J is TRBJ2-3 and V is TRBV24-1; the match to TRBD1 covers 7 bases. CDR1 and CDR2 from the germline V gene are KGHDR and SFDVKD. The CDR3 is made up of 14 amino acids. Germline trimming cut 4 bases from V and 3 bases from J; bases unmatched to any gene: 3.

V usage is TRBV18 and J usage is TRBJ1-6; 7 bases fit TRBD1. This CDR3 spans 15 amino acids. The J segment lost 9 bases and the V segment lost 5 bases, leaving 10 bases of the junction unmatched. The V gene's germline CDR1 is KGHSH and CDR2 LQKENI. Here the CDR3 reads CASSTGQPQRSPLHF. The CDR3 DNA reads TGTGCCAGCTCAACGGGACAGCCACAACGTTCACCCCTCCACTTT.

The chain recombines TRBV7-8 with TRBJ1-1; no clear D gene. V was trimmed by 5 bases and J by 0 bases, leaving 13 bases between them. This CDR3 contains 15 residues. Germline V lookup: CDR1 SGHVS, CDR2 FQNEAQ. CDR3 sequence (DNA): TGTGCCAGCAGCCAGCGGGAACAGTTGAACACTGAAGCTTTCTTT. Translation gives CASSQREQLNTEAFF.

The chain couples TRBV19 to TRBJ2-6, with 9 bases aligning to TRBD1. In germline, CDR1 is LNHDA, CDR2 SQIVND (reference sequence). The CDR3 is 16 amino acids. The ends lost 4 bases at V and 1 base at J; junction bases unmatched: 2. CDR3 sequence (DNA): TGTGCCAGTAGTAAGGGACAGGGTTCTGGGGCCAACGTCCTGACTTTC. Its translation: CASSKGQGSGANVLTF. Based on the CDR3 plus reference TRBV19 and TRBJ2-6, the full variable domain is DGGITQSPKYLFRKEGQNVTLSCEQNLNHDAMYWYRQDPGQGLRLIYYSQIVNDFQKGDIAEGYSVSREKKESFPLTVTSAQKNPTAFYLCASSKGQGSGANVLTFGAGSRLTVL.

For this clone: The junction departs from the called germline gene at one end, perhaps through a read error. The chain employs TRBV6-1 and TRBJ1-1, with unresolved D. CDR3 length: 13 residues. Germline CDR1 reads MNHNS; CDR2 reads SASEGT. The CDR3 nucleotides read TGTGCCAGCAGGGAAGGTCGGAACACTGAAGCTTTCTTT. Amino acids: CASREGRNTEAFF.

V and J are TRBV10-3 and TRBJ2-3, with D unresolved. The CDR3 runs to 16 residues. V was trimmed by 8 bases and J by 3 bases, leaving 21 bases between them. Looked up from germline, CDR1 is ENHRY and CDR2 is SYGVKD. In DNA, the CDR3 is TGTGCCATCGGTCCAAGCGCCTACCATGATACAGATACGCAGTATTTT. Encoded protein: CAIGPSAYHDTDTQYF.

The chain carries TRBV12-3 or TRBV12-4 and TRBJ1-2, with a possible D match to TRBD1 (5 bases). The CDR3 extends over 13 amino acids. V lost 1 base and J lost 6, with 9 bases in between. The CDR3 coding sequence is TGTGCCAGCAGTTTAGGGGCAGGGCATGGCTACACCTTC. As protein: CASSLGAGHGYTF.

The chain uses TRBV5-6 and TRBJ2-7, with D possibly TRBD2 on 5 matching bases. This CDR3 is 15 amino acids long. Germline V CDR1 and CDR2: SGHDT, YYEEEE. V gave up 4 bases and J gave up 4 bases, with 18 bases separating them. CDR3 DNA: TGTGCCAGCAGCACCCTGGTCCGGGGAGATTACGAGCAGTACTTC. This translates into CASSTLVRGDYEQYF.

The V and J genes are TRBV6-5 and TRBJ1-5; 9 nucleotides align to TRBD1. This CDR3 region has 14 residues. Germline assignment: CDR1 MNHEY and CDR2 SVGAGI. The V segment lost 7 bases and the J segment 4 bases; nucleotides outside the gene matches: 5. The CDR3 DNA sequence: TGTGCCAGCACTCCCGGGACAGGGAATCAGCCCCAGCATTTT. Translating it yields CASTPGTGNQPQHF.

The chain couples TRBV5-1 to TRBJ2-5, with 13 bases matching TRBD2. Germline lookup yields CDR1 SGHRS and CDR2 YFSETQ. The ends lost 0 bases at V and 4 bases at J; junction bases unmatched: 3. The CDR3 loop spans 16 amino acids. The CDR3 DNA follows: TGCGCCAGCAGCTTGGATACTAGCGGGGGGGGAGAGACCCAGTACTTC. Translation: CASSLDTSGGGETQYF.